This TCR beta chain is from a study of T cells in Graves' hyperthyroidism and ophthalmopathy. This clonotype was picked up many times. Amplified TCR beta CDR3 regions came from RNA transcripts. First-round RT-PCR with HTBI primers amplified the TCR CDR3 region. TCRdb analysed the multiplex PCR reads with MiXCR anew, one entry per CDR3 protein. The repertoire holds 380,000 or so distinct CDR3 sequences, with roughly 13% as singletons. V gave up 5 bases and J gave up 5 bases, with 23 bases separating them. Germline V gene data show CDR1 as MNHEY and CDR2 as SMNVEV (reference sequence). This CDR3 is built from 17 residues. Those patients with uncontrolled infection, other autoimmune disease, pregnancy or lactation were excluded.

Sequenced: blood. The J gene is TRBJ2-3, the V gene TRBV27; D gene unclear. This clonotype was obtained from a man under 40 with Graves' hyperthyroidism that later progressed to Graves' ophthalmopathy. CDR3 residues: CASSLNTYGPRGDTQYF. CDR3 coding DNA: TGTGCCAGCAGTCTGAACACGTACGGGCCCCGTGGAGATACGCAGTATTTT.